The rows below give T cell receptor beta chains drawn from one sample of a study of T cell responses to AZD1222 COVID-19 vaccine. The table came from immunoSEQ multiplex PCR; TCRdb's copy has only in-frame clones and leaves some out. The table shows roughly 96,000 clones, with around 87% occurring only once. Sequenced material: peripheral blood, taken 28 days after the second AZD1222 dose. The source of these receptors is an adult who received the AZD1222 COVID-19 vaccine. The CDR3 runs from the conserved cysteine through the conserved F or W. The order of the fields is D gene, V gene, J gene, clone size, CDR3 protein, CDR3 DNA. D genes are given only for firm matches. Size is omitted from some rows. Given values are once, few, many or a class for expanded clones.

NA	TRBV5-6	TRBJ1-3	NA	CASSFRNTIYF	TGTGCCAGCAGCTTCAGAAACACCATATATTTT
TRBD2	TRBV7-3	TRBJ2-1	once	CASSSRLAGESEQFF	TGTGCCAGCAGCTCCCGACTAGCGGGAGAATCTGAGCAGTTCTTC
TRBD2	TRBV5-1	TRBJ2-7	NA	CASRDNSGETYEQYF	TGCGCCAGCCGGGACAATAGCGGGGAGACTTACGAGCAGTACTTC
NA	TRBV3-1/TRBV3-2	TRBJ1-4	NA	CASSQGQEKLFF	TGTGCCAGCAGCCAAGGACAGGAAAAACTGTTTTTT
TRBD1	TRBV28	TRBJ1-5	NA	CASRKQGGNQPQHF	TGTGCCAGCAGAAAACAGGGGGGAAATCAGCCCCAGCATTTT
NA	TRBV7-9	TRBJ1-3	NA	CASSSSGSGNTIYF	TGTGCCAGCAGCTCATCAGGGTCCGGAAACACCATATATTTT
NA	TRBV18	TRBJ1-3	few	CASSPWQPSSGNTIYF	TGTGCCAGCTCACCATGGCAGCCGAGCTCTGGAAACACCATATATTTT
NA	TRBV18	TRBJ2-7	NA	CASSTIGEQYF	TGTGCCAGCTCAACCATAGGTGAGCAGTACTTC
TRBD1	TRBV11-2	TRBJ1-1	NA	CASSVSGTGKTEAFF	TGTGCCAGCAGCGTCTCCGGGACAGGCAAGACTGAAGCTTTCTTT
TRBD2	TRBV3-1/TRBV3-2	TRBJ2-2	few	CASSLPGGRNTGELFF	TGTGCCAGCAGCCTTCCTGGCGGGAGGAACACCGGGGAGCTGTTTTTT
NA	TRBV7-9	TRBJ1-4	NA	CASRKGEGEKLFF	TGTGCCAGCAGGAAGGGGGAAGGTGAAAAACTGTTTTTT
NA	TRBV9	TRBJ2-3	NA	CASSVLGTSTDTQYF	TGTGCCAGCAGCGTCCTCGGGACTAGCACAGATACGCAGTATTTT
NA	TRBV18	TRBJ2-1	NA	CASSPPRKTYNEQFF	TGTGCCAGCTCACCACCTAGGAAGACTTACAATGAGCAGTTCTTC
TRBD2	TRBV25-1	TRBJ2-5	NA	CASHLAGQETQYF	TGTGCCAGCCACTTAGCGGGACAAGAGACCCAGTACTTC
NA	TRBV11-3	TRBJ1-3	NA	CASSARLASGNTIYF	TGTGCCAGCAGCGCCCGGTTAGCCTCTGGAAACACCATATATTTT
NA	TRBV28	TRBJ1-6	NA	CASSPLGVGDSPLHF	TGTGCCAGCAGCCCACTGGGGGTGGGTGATTCACCCCTCCACTTT